These 20 T cell receptor beta chains originate from one sample sequenced in a study of cytomegalovirus exposure and HLA in healthy donors. The study ran its PCR with 60 Vbeta and 13 Jbeta primers. Clones were sequenced by immunoSEQ multiplex PCR, and TCRdb holds only the in-frame ones, with some missing. The sample consists of 140,000 or so clones, approximately 80% of them appearing once. Material for sequencing was PBMCs. These receptors came from a man in his forties in good health and CMV-seronegative.

This chain links TRBV30 with TRBJ1-5; a weak D match, TRBD1 (5 bases). Germline assignment: CDR1 GTSNPN and CDR2 SVGIG (reference sequence). CDR3 length equals 13 residues. Trimming took 4 bases from V and 2 from J, leaving 9 bases between them. The CDR3 here is CAWTGSGNQPQHF. CDR3 sequence (DNA): TGTGCCTGGACAGGGTCGGGCAATCAGCCCCAGCATTTT.

This clone was detected once. V usage is TRBV7-2 and J usage is TRBJ1-4; D remains unclear. V was cut by 2 bases and J by 4 bases, with 14 bases left in between. Germline V lookup: CDR1 SGHTA, CDR2 FQGNSA. The CDR3 extends over 16 amino acids. CDR3 in DNA: TGTGCCAGCAGCTTACTCGGCGGAGGGTTTAATGAAAAACTGTTTTTT. This translates into CASSLLGGGFNEKLFF.

The chain carries TRBV6-5 and TRBJ1-4; tentative D call: TRBD1 (5 bases). This CDR3 has 14 amino acids. CDR1 and CDR2 (germline): MNHEY, SVGAGI. Trimming stripped 8 bases from V and 3 bases from J, with 13 bases between. CDR3 in amino acids: CASLGTPPNEKLFF. The DNA of the CDR3 is TGTGCCAGCCTCGGGACTCCCCCTAATGAAAAACTGTTTTTT.

This chain's CDR3 is CASSQDGTTYNSPLHF. The CDR3 bases are TGCGCCAGCAGCCAAGATGGGACAACCTATAATTCACCCCTCCACTTT. The V gene is TRBV4-3, the J gene TRBJ1-6; weak D call: TRBD1 (6 bases). The CDR3 is 16 residues long. Germline V lookup: CDR1 LGHNA, CDR2 YSLEER. The V end was cut by 0 bases, the J end by 2 bases, with 8 bases between.

CDR3 DNA: TGTGCCAGCAGCGCCCCACCATTCAGGGGCCATCAGCCCCAGCATTTT. As protein: CASSAPPFRGHQPQHF. This chain connects TRBV11-3 to TRBJ1-5; tentatively, D is TRBD1 (6 bases). There are 16 residues in the CDR3. V was pared by 5 bases and J by 5 bases, with 19 bases between. In germline, CDR1 is SGHNT, CDR2 YENEEA. Based on the CDR3 plus reference TRBV11-3 and TRBJ1-5, the full variable domain is EAGVVQSPRYKIIEKKQPVAFWCNPISGHNTLYWYLQNLGQGPELLIRYENEEAVDDSQLPKDRFSAERLKGVDSTLKIQPAELGDSAVYLCASSAPPFRGHQPQHFGDGTRLSIL.

This chain joins TRBV5-4 and TRBJ1-4, with D maybe TRBD1 (5 bases). V was trimmed by 1 base and J by 4 bases, leaving 5 bases between them. The CDR3 is 13 amino acids. Per germline, CDR1 SGHNT and CDR2 YYREEE (reference sequence). CDR3 sequence: CASSLQGNEKLFF. DNA of the CDR3: TGTGCCAGCAGCTTGCAGGGTAATGAAAAACTGTTTTTT.

Points on this clone: One junction end disagrees with the germline gene, perhaps due to a read error. The rearrangement uses TRBV28 and TRBJ2-7; TRBD1 matches 9 bases. Germline V gene lookup returns CDR1 MDHEN and CDR2 SYDVKM. The CDR3 has 13 residues. This CDR3 reads CASSSNFPGQGDF. The CDR3 DNA sequence: TGTGCCAGCAGTTCCAATTTTCCGGGACAGGGAGACTTC.

The rearrangement joins TRBV7-9 to TRBJ1-5, with D tentatively TRBD1 (6 bases). Per the germline V gene, CDR1 is SEHNR and CDR2 is FQNEAQ (reference sequence). CDR3 length: 15 residues. V gave up 3 bases and J gave up 6 bases, with 15 bases separating them. CDR3 protein: CASSLVGGPGQPQHF. CDR3 nucleotides: TGTGCCAGCAGCTTGGTCGGGGGGCCGGGTCAGCCCCAGCATTTT. The complete variable domain, with remaining parts taken from reference TRBV7-9 and TRBJ1-5, reads DTGVSQNPRHKITKRGQNVTFRCDPISEHNRLYWYRQTLGQGPEFLTYFQNEAQLEKSRLLSDRFSAERPKGSFSTLEIQRTEQGDSAMYLCASSLVGGPGQPQHFGDGTRLSIL.

This clone was observed a few times. The rearrangement uses TRBV10-1 and TRBJ1-1, with 9 bases aligning to TRBD1. The germline CDR1 and CDR2 sequences are WNHNN and SYGVQD (reference sequence). V lost 9 bases, J lost 2 bases, and 13 bases stayed unmatched. The CDR3 extends over 16 amino acids. CDR3 bases: TGCGCCAGTAAACCATCTGGGACAGGGATAAACACTGAAGCTTTCTTT. Encoded protein: CASKPSGTGINTEAFF.

The chain is built from TRBV7-8 and TRBJ1-1; no reliable D call. V lost 0 bases to trimming and J lost 2 bases, with 10 bases between them. Germline V gives CDR1 SGHVS, CDR2 FQNEAQ. The CDR3 spans 15 residues. DNA of the CDR3: TGTGCCAGCAGCTTAGCTTTGGCGGGAAACACTGAAGCTTTCTTT. Translation gives CASSLALAGNTEAFF.

V is TRBV6-1 and J is TRBJ1-6; no definite D call. Trimming removed 3 bases at V and 5 bases at J, with 8 bases between. Per the germline V gene, CDR1 is MNHNS and CDR2 is SASEGT. The CDR3 length is 14 residues. This CDR3 reads CASSDIGDNSPLHF. DNA for the CDR3: TGTGCCAGCAGTGACATCGGTGATAATTCACCCCTCCACTTT.

V and J are TRBV28 and TRBJ1-5; 8 nucleotides line up with TRBD1. The junction had 13 bases not matched to a gene; V was cut back by 6 bases and J by 6 bases. The CDR3 length is 16 residues. The germline CDR1 and CDR2 sequences are MDHEN and SYDVKM. The CDR3 DNA reads TGTGCCAGCAGCGGTAGGACAGGGACCCTTCGTCAGCCCCAGCATTTT. This sequence encodes CASSGRTGTLRQPQHF.

The chain joins TRBV5-1 to TRBJ2-5, with D perhaps TRBD2 (5 bases). The DNA end lines up better with TRBJ2-7; the J call may be wrong. The V gene's germline CDR1 is SGHRS and CDR2 YFSETQ. The CDR3 has 14 residues. The CDR3 DNA follows: TGCGCCAGCAGCTTGGATCGGGGAGCCTACGAGCAGTACTTC. This sequence encodes CASSLDRGAYEQYF.

V is TRBV28 and J is TRBJ1-1, with D possibly matching TRBD1 (5 bases). The CDR3 is made up of 15 amino acids. Between the trimmed V and J ends, which lost 6 bases and 0 bases, there was a span of 14 bases. Germline CDR1 reads MDHEN; CDR2 reads SYDVKM. The CDR3 is CASRPTEKLNTEAFF. In DNA, the CDR3 is TGTGCCAGCAGACCGACAGAGAAATTGAACACTGAAGCTTTCTTT.

The chain is built from TRBV6-6 and TRBJ2-7; 10 bases line up with TRBD2. The CDR3 length is 14 residues. Losses at the gene ends were 6 bases for V and 3 bases for J; bases not matched to a gene: 5. The germline V gene has CDR1 MNHNY and CDR2 SVGAGI (reference sequence). CDR3 sequence: CASRGTSVSYEQYF. The DNA for the CDR3 is TGTGCCAGCAGAGGGACTAGCGTTAGCTACGAGCAGTACTTC.

The gene calls are TRBV27 and TRBJ2-7; 7 bases match TRBD2. The CDR3 runs to 15 residues. The V segment lost 7 bases and the J segment 0 bases; nucleotides outside the gene matches: 9. Looked up from germline, CDR1 is MNHEY and CDR2 is SMNVEV (reference sequence). CDR3 DNA sequence: TGTGCCAGCAAGGTGGGGGGGTCAATCTCCTACGAGCAGTACTTC. This translates into CASKVGGSISYEQYF.

A note on this clone: The junction and the germline gene differ at one end; a read error may be behind it. The chain is built from TRBV4-1 and TRBJ1-1; possible D gene TRBD1, 6 bases. Germline CDR1 MGHRA, CDR2 YSYEKL. This CDR3 is 13 amino acids long. This CDR3 is CASSQDLYRVLLF. Here the CDR3 DNA reads TGCGCCAGCAGCCAAGATTTGTACAGGGTGCTTCTCTTT.

The chain uses TRBV6-5 and TRBJ1-1; TRBD1 matches at 8 bases. J gave up 4 bases and V 6 bases, and 10 bases lay outside the gene matches. CDR3 length equals 15 residues. In germline, CDR1 is MNHEY, CDR2 SVGAGI. In DNA, the CDR3 is TGTGCCAGCAGAAATAACAGGGGGGGGCCCACTGAAGCTTTCTTT. Its protein is CASRNNRGGPTEAFF.

The chain combines TRBV6-4 with TRBJ1-6; D may be TRBD1 (5 bases). Per the germline V gene, CDR1 is MRHNA and CDR2 is SNTAGT. V lost 3 bases to trimming and J lost 10 bases, with 10 bases between them. The CDR3 covers 13 residues. The CDR3 DNA follows: TGTGCCAGCAGTGAAGTCAGGACATCACCCCTCCACTTT. Translating gives CASSEVRTSPLHF.

This sequence joins TRBV7-9 and TRBJ2-2, with TRBD1 identical over 11 bases. Germline V gene sequence: CDR1 SEHNR, CDR2 FQNEAQ (reference sequence). This CDR3 has 16 residues. Trimming took 1 base from V and 4 from J; bases not matched to a gene: 2. Here the CDR3 reads CASSLGTGGVTGELFF. The CDR3 DNA follows: TGTGCCAGCAGCTTAGGGACAGGGGGCGTCACCGGGGAGCTGTTTTTT.